One and the same sample provided the 16 T cell receptor beta chains below, sequenced in a study of cytomegalovirus exposure and HLA in healthy donors. Method: immunoSEQ multiplex PCR; TCRdb's copy keeps in-frame clones and lacks some. The sample yields 200,000 or so clones, about four fifths seen once. The sequencing input was PBMCs. These receptors were obtained from a man aged 18 to 30 in good health and CMV-seropositive.

The chain uses TRBV5-4 and TRBJ2-2, with TRBD2 matching 11 bases. This CDR3 is 17 amino acids long. The J segment lost 5 bases and the V segment lost 4 bases, leaving 10 bases of the junction unmatched. Germline lookup yields CDR1 SGHNT and CDR2 YYREEE (reference sequence). CDR3 sequence reads: CASSKELAGGGTGELFF. CDR3 bases: TGTGCCAGCAGCAAAGAGTTAGCGGGAGGGGGGACCGGGGAGCTGTTTTTT.

The chain has TRBV11-2 and TRBJ1-2; perhaps TRBD1 as D (6 bases). The CDR3 consists of 18 residues. Trimming took off 2 bases at V and 1 base at J, with 20 bases between the two ends. Germline V gene sequence: CDR1 SGHAT, CDR2 FQNNGV. The CDR3, as DNA: TGTGCCAGCAGCTTACGTACCGTAACAGGGACGCTTAACTATGGCTACACCTTC. The encoded protein is CASSLRTVTGTLNYGYTF.

The genes are TRBV19 and TRBJ2-5; TRBD1 is a possible D gene (5 bases). Germline CDR1 is LNHDA and CDR2 is SQIVND (reference sequence). The CDR3 loop spans 14 amino acids. The germline V and J ends were trimmed by 1 base and 5 bases, with 11 bases remaining between them. CDR3 region: CASSIGLPGETQYF. Here the CDR3 DNA reads TGTGCCAGTAGTATAGGACTCCCAGGGGAGACCCAGTACTTC.

V is TRBV9 and J is TRBJ2-1, with 9 positions matching TRBD2. The V segment lost 0 bases and the J segment 9 bases; nucleotides outside the gene matches: 7. The CDR3 contains 15 residues. Germline V lookup: CDR1 SGDLS, CDR2 YYNGEE. DNA for the CDR3: TGTGCCAGCAGCGTAGTTAGCGGGAGATACGGTGAGCAGTTCTTC. Protein product: CASSVVSGRYGEQFF.

The chain has TRBV28 and TRBJ2-2; 7 bases match TRBD1. The CDR3 consists of 15 residues. In germline, CDR1 is MDHEN, CDR2 SYDVKM. Losses at the gene ends were 6 bases for V and 5 bases for J; bases not matched to a gene: 9. The CDR3, as DNA: TGTGCCAGCAGACCAGGGGGACAGAAGACCGGGGAGCTGTTTTTT. This sequence encodes CASRPGGQKTGELFF.

Turning to this clone: The sample has other DNA sequences that encode this CDR3 too. The chain carries TRBV4-3 and TRBJ2-7; 10 bases line up with TRBD1. V shed 6 bases, J shed 2 bases, and the junction held 4 bases outside the gene matches. The germline gives CDR1 LGHNA, CDR2 YSLEER. The CDR3 contains 14 residues. CDR3 in DNA: TGCGCCAGCAGTCCCGGGACAGGGGCCTACGAGCAGTACTTC. This sequence encodes CASSPGTGAYEQYF.

The chain joins TRBV6-6 to TRBJ1-2, with a weak D call TRBD1 (6 bases). Trimming pared 2 bases from V and 3 bases from J, leaving 7 bases between. Germline V gene sequence: CDR1 MNHNY, CDR2 SVGAGI (reference sequence). This CDR3 is 13 amino acids long. CDR3 sequence reads: CASSYNRDYGYTF. In nucleotides, the CDR3 is TGTGCCAGCAGTTACAACAGGGACTATGGCTACACCTTC.

This CDR3 is CAWSVTSGTVFHNNEQFF. The CDR3 DNA reads as TGTGCCTGGAGTGTCACCAGCGGGACGGTCTTCCACAACAATGAGCAGTTCTTC. V and J are TRBV30 and TRBJ2-1, with TRBD2 matching over 7 bases. Germline CDR1 reads GTSNPN; CDR2 reads SVGIG (reference sequence). J gave up 5 bases and V 0 bases, and 16 bases lay outside the gene matches. The CDR3 totals 18 residues.

The chain joins TRBV19 to TRBJ1-5, with 7 bases lining up with TRBD1. CDR3 size: 14 residues. The V segment lost 3 bases and the J segment 4 bases; nucleotides outside the gene matches: 3. Germline V gives CDR1 LNHDA, CDR2 SQIVND (reference sequence). The CDR3 region is CASSISTGNQPQHF. DNA of the CDR3: TGTGCCAGTAGTATCTCGACAGGGAATCAGCCCCAGCATTTT.

The rearrangement uses TRBV5-1 and TRBJ2-7, with 10 positions matching TRBD2. The J segment lost 2 bases and the V segment lost 5 bases, leaving 1 base of the junction unmatched. Per germline, CDR1 SGHRS and CDR2 YFSETQ. CDR3 size: 13 residues. CDR3 in amino acids: CASRGLATYEQYF. The CDR3, as DNA: TGCGCCAGCAGGGGACTAGCGACCTACGAGCAGTACTTC.

This clone came up a few times. The V and J genes are TRBV7-2 and TRBJ2-7, with 7 bases aligning to TRBD2. CDR1 SGHTA and CDR2 FQGNSA come from the germline V gene. The CDR3 consists of 18 residues. With 1 base clipped from V and 7 bases from J, the junction kept 19 bases outside the gene matches. The CDR3 DNA follows: TGTGCCAGCAGCTTAGTGGTCCTAGCGGTGTCCAGGCCGGGTGAGCAGTACTTC. Its translation: CASSLVVLAVSRPGEQYF.

The chain uses TRBV5-8 and TRBJ1-5; tentative D call: TRBD1 (5 bases). The CDR3 is 16 amino acids. V lost 2 bases, J lost 6 bases, and 18 bases lay in between. Germline-derived CDR1 and CDR2 are SGHTS and YDEGEE. CDR3 DNA sequence: TGTGCCAGCAGCTTTGTCGTCGGTCAGGGTGGTCAGCCCCAGCATTTT. Protein: CASSFVVGQGGQPQHF.

The genes are TRBV5-4 and TRBJ2-7; 11 bases are a match to TRBD1. The CDR3 has 14 amino acids. Losses at the gene ends were 7 bases for V and 5 bases for J; bases not matched to a gene: 8. Germline V gene lookup returns CDR1 SGHNT and CDR2 YYREEE (reference sequence). The CDR3 region has the DNA TGTGCCAGCGGTTGGACAGGGGGCCGTAACGAGCAGTACTTC. Protein: CASGWTGGRNEQYF.

This chain connects TRBV6-5 to TRBJ1-1; D gene uncertain. CDR1 MNHEY and CDR2 SVGAGI come from the germline V gene. Trimming took 5 bases from V and 1 from J, leaving 11 bases between them. The CDR3 spans 14 residues. The CDR3 nucleotides read TGTGCCAGCAGTGGCCTGGGCAGGAACACTGAAGCTTTCTTT. The encoded protein is CASSGLGRNTEAFF.

The rearrangement links TRBV6-4 to TRBJ1-2; 7 nucleotides match TRBD1. The CDR3 runs to 13 residues. Germline V gene sequence: CDR1 MRHNA, CDR2 SNTAGT. Germline trimming cut 4 bases from V and 13 bases from J; bases unmatched to any gene: 12. CDR3 nucleotides: TGTGCCAGCAGTGCCCGGACAGGTTTCGCAATCACCTTC. Its translation is CASSARTGFAITF.

The V call is TRBV30, the J call TRBJ2-1, with a tentative D call TRBD1 (5 bases). Germline CDR1 reads GTSNPN; CDR2 reads SVGIG (reference sequence). This CDR3 is 14 amino acids long. V lost 0 bases and J lost 6, with 12 bases in between. The chain's CDR3 is CAWSVGAGTNEQFF. Here the CDR3 DNA reads TGTGCCTGGAGTGTAGGGGCAGGTACCAATGAGCAGTTCTTC. Drawing the rest from reference TRBV30 and TRBJ2-1, the complete variable domain is SQTIHQWPATLVQPVGSPLSLECTVEGTSNPNLYWYRQAAGRGLQLLFYSVGIGQISSEVPQNLSASRPQDRQFILSSKKLLLSDSGFYLCAWSVGAGTNEQFFGPGTRLTVL.